This record covers a single T cell receptor beta chain. Its antigen is currently unknown. This CDR3 comprises 15 residues. Germline assignment: CDR1 MNHEY and CDR2 SVGEGT. The J segment lost 3 bases and the V segment lost 4 bases, leaving 9 bases of the junction unmatched. The assay was immunoSEQ multiplex PCR, and TCRdb's table has in-frame clones only and misses some. The sample contains around 99,000 clones, over 80% of which appear only once. The entry originates in a study of T cell responses to AZD1222 COVID-19 vaccine. General observations from the study: Baseline serostatus was positive in only a handful of AZD1222 recipients.

The chain uses TRBV6-2 or TRBV6-3 and TRBJ2-7, with 7 bases aligning to TRBD1. The source was peripheral blood, collected 28 days after the second AZD1222 dose. The receptor comes from an adult who received the AZD1222 COVID-19 vaccine. DNA for the CDR3: TGTGCCAGCAGTTCCCTCGACAGGGCGGTCTACGAGCAGTACTTC. Encoded protein: CASSSLDRAVYEQYF.